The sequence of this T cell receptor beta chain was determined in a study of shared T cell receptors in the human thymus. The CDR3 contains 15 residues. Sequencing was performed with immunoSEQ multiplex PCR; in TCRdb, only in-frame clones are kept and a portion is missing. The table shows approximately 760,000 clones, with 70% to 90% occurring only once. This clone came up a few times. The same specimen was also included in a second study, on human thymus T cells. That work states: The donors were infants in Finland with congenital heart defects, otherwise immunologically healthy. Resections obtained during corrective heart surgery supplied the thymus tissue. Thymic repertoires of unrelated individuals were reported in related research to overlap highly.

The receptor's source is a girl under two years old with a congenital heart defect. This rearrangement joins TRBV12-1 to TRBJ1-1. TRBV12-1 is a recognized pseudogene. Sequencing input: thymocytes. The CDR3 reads CASSQGGVGDTEAFF. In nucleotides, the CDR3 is TGTGCCAGCAGCCAAGGGGGGGTCGGGGACACTGAAGCTTTCTTT.